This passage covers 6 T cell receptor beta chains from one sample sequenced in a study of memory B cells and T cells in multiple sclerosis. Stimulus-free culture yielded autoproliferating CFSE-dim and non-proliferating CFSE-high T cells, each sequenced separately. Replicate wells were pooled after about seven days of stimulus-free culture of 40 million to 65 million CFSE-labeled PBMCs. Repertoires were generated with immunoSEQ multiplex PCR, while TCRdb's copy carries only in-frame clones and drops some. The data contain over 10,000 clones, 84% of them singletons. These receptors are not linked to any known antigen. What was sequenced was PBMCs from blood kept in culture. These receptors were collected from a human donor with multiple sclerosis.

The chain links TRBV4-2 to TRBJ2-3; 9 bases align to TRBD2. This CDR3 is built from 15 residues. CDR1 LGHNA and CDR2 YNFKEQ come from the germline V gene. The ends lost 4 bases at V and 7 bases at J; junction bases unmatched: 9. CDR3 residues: CASSPIGAGGHTQYF. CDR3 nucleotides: TGTGCCAGCAGCCCAATCGGAGCGGGGGGTCATACGCAGTATTTT.

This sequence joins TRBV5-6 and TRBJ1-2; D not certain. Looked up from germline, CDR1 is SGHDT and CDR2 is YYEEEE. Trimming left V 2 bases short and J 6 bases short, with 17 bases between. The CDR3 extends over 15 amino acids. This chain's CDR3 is CASSLGPGPAHGYTF. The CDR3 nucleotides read TGTGCCAGCAGCTTAGGTCCAGGCCCTGCGCATGGCTACACCTTC.

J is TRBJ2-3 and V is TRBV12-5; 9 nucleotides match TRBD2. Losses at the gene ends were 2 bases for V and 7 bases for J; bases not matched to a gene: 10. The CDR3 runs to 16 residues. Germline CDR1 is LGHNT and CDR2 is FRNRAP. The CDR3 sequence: CASGLTTSGVAHTQYF. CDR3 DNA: TGTGCTAGTGGTTTGACGACTAGCGGTGTCGCACATACGCAGTATTTT.

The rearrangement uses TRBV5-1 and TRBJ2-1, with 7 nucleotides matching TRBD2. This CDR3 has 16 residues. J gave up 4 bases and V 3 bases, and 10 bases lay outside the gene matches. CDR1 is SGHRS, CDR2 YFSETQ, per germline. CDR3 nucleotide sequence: TGCGCCAGCAGCTCCGGGACTACTCCGGGTTACAATGAGCAGTTCTTC. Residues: CASSSGTTPGYNEQFF.

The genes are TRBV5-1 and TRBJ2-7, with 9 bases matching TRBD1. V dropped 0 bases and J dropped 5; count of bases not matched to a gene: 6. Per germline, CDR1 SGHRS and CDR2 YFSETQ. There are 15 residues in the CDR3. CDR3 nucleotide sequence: TGCGCCAGCAGCTTGGATAACAGGGGGCGAGACGAGCAGTACTTC. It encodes CASSLDNRGRDEQYF.

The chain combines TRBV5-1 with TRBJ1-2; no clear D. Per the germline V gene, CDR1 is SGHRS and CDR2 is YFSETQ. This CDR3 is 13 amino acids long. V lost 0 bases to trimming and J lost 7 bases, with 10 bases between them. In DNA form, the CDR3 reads TGCGCCAGCAGCTTGGACACTCGGGGTGGCTACACCTTC. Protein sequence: CASSLDTRGGYTF. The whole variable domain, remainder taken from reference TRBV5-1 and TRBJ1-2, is KAGVTQTPRYLIKTRGQQVTLSCSPISGHRSVSWYQQTPGQGLQFLFEYFSETQRNKGNFPGRFSGRQFSNSRSEMNVSTLELGDSALYLCASSLDTRGGYTFGSGTRLTVV.